The 5 T cell receptor beta chains presented below share a single source sample, sequenced in a study of technical replicates of blood from a handful of donors. Generated by immunoSEQ multiplex PCR, the TCRdb table keeps only in-frame clones and is missing some. The table has fewer than 80,000 clones, 80% to 90% seen once. Sequenced input: PBMCs. The receptor source for this set is a human donor in good health. Some clones in this sample may be carry-over from other donors' samples.

Written as DNA, the CDR3 is TGTGCCAGCAGCCCCGGCCGGGGTTACACAGATACGCAGTATTTT. This encodes CASSPGRGYTDTQYF. The chain has TRBV7-7 and TRBJ2-3; weak D call: TRBD2 (5 bases). The V gene lost 5 bases and the J gene lost 2 bases, with 14 bases spanning the gap. CDR3 length: 15 amino acids. From germline, CDR1 is SSHAT and CDR2 FNYEAQ (reference sequence).

The J gene is TRBJ1-5, the V gene TRBV7-2; tentatively, D is TRBD1 (5 bases). This CDR3 spans 15 amino acids. In germline, CDR1 is SGHTA, CDR2 FQGNSA. The ends were cut back, 1 base at V and 0 bases at J, with 7 bases in the middle. The CDR3 DNA follows: TGTGCCAGCAGCTTAGAGGGGAATAGCAATCAGCCCCAGCATTTT. It is translated as CASSLEGNSNQPQHF.

CDR3 loop: CAWSVLRGPDTQYF. CDR3 DNA: TGTGCCTGGAGTGTACTCAGGGGGCCCGATACGCAGTATTTT. This rearrangement joins TRBV30 to TRBJ2-3; 8 nucleotides agree with TRBD1. The V and J ends lost 0 bases and 6 bases, in that order; junction bases with no gene match: 5. The CDR3 runs 14 residues. The germline V gene encodes CDR1 GTSNPN and CDR2 SVGIG (reference sequence).

The table lists this clone with a count of one. CDR3 sequence reads: CASGDGRAYDTQYF. The CDR3 DNA follows: TGTGCCAGCGGGGACGGGAGGGCCTATGATACGCAGTATTTT. This chain links TRBV6-5 with TRBJ2-3, with 8 positions matching TRBD2. After removal of 8 bases from V and 6 bases from J, the junction contained 10 bases not matched to a gene. CDR1 is MNHEY, CDR2 SVGAGI, per germline. This CDR3 comprises 14 residues.

V gene TRBV19 combines with J gene TRBJ1-1, with 8 bases fitting TRBD1. The V gene end was trimmed by 5 bases and the J gene end by 4 bases; junction bases not matched to a gene: 6. There are 14 residues in the CDR3. In germline, CDR1 is LNHDA, CDR2 SQIVND (reference sequence). This CDR3 is CASSLYRGFTEAFF. CDR3 sequence (DNA): TGTGCCAGTAGTCTATACAGGGGGTTCACTGAAGCTTTCTTT.